The 20 T cell receptor beta chains in this list originate from one sample, sequenced in a study of identical twins. TCRdb re-derived calls from the 5' RACE reads in MiXCR, one entry per CDR3 protein. Found here are some 1,600,000 distinct CDR3 sequences, 32% of them singletons; the top ten hold around 0.25%. Sequences were obtained from cord blood. These receptors came from a newborn girl in good health.

The sample holds one count of this clonotype. The chain joins TRBV28 to TRBJ2-1; 15 nucleotides agree with TRBD2. CDR1 is MDHEN and CDR2 is SYDVKM in the germline V gene. Trimming at V came to 3 bases and at J to 6 bases, leaving 3 bases not matched to a gene. The length of the CDR3 is 16 residues. The CDR3 DNA reads TGTGCCAGCAGTTTCGGACTAGCGGGAGGGAGCAATGAGCAGTTCTTC. It encodes CASSFGLAGGSNEQFF.

V is TRBV3-1 and J is TRBJ2-7, with TRBD2 identical over 11 bases. Germline V CDR1 and CDR2: LGHDT, YNNKEL (reference sequence). The CDR3 covers 19 residues. Losses at the gene ends were 0 bases for V and 7 bases for J; bases not matched to a gene: 17. The CDR3 region has the DNA TGTGCCAGCAGCCAAGATGGGGTCATTAGCGGGAGGGGAAACAATGAGCAGTACTTC. Translated, it gives CASSQDGVISGRGNNEQYF.

This chain uses TRBV6-1 with TRBJ1-1; weak D call: TRBD1 (6 bases). Germline-derived CDR1 and CDR2 are MNHNS and SASEGT. V was pared by 8 bases and J by 0 bases, with 16 bases between. CDR3 size: 15 residues. The CDR3 DNA is TGTGCCAGCCTAATCGTCCCAGGGGTGAACACTGAAGCTTTCTTT. Protein product: CASLIVPGVNTEAFF.

This clonotype was seen a few times. The chain recombines TRBV20-1 with TRBJ2-1; 11 nucleotides align to TRBD2. The CDR3 extends over 16 amino acids. V was pared by 6 bases and J by 3 bases, with 10 bases of the junction left unmatched. Germline V lookup: CDR1 DFQATT, CDR2 SNEGSKA (reference sequence). CDR3 DNA: TGCAGTGCCCCGCCGACTAGCGGGGAAAACTACAATGAGCAGTTCTTC. It codes for CSAPPTSGENYNEQFF.

The chain is built from TRBV4-2 and TRBJ2-3; TRBD2 aligns across 8 bases. Unmatched junction bases numbered 6, after V lost 1 base and J lost 0 bases. CDR1 and CDR2 (germline): LGHNA, YNFKEQ. The CDR3 totals 17 residues. Here the CDR3 reads CASSQGRLASSTDTQYF. The CDR3 DNA is TGTGCCAGCAGCCAAGGGCGACTAGCGTCTAGCACAGATACGCAGTATTTT.

This chain links TRBV12-3 or TRBV12-4 with TRBJ2-1; 13 positions agree with TRBD2. V shed 3 bases, J shed 0 bases, and the junction held 11 bases outside the gene matches. CDR3 size: 20 residues. For the CDR3, the DNA is TGTGCCAGCAGTTTTTCGAACGGACTAGCGGGGGTGAGCTCCTACAATGAGCAGTTCTTC. Protein product: CASSFSNGLAGVSSYNEQFF.

The chain joins TRBV20-1 to TRBJ2-3; D is possibly TRBD2 (7 bases). The V gene's germline CDR1 is DFQATT and CDR2 SNEGSKA (reference sequence). Trimming stripped 0 bases from V and 0 bases from J, with 13 bases between. The CDR3 runs 16 residues. The CDR3 loop is CSARDYGGPSTDTQYF. The CDR3 DNA sequence: TGCAGTGCTAGAGATTACGGGGGGCCTAGCACAGATACGCAGTATTTT.

This chain links TRBV20-1 with TRBJ2-7; 9 bases fit TRBD2. The CDR3 runs 14 residues. Germline trimming cut 1 base from V and 1 base from J; bases unmatched to any gene: 2. Germline CDR1 is DFQATT and CDR2 is SNEGSKA (reference sequence). CDR3 in amino acids: CSARGTSASYEQYF. The CDR3 nucleotides read TGCAGTGCTAGAGGGACTAGCGCTTCCTACGAGCAGTACTTC.

V and J are TRBV5-1 and TRBJ2-5, with 7 bases identical to TRBD1. The J call may be wrong; the DNA end is better matched by TRBJ2-7. CDR1 is SGHRS, CDR2 YFSETQ, per germline. CDR3 length: 14 amino acids. This CDR3 reads CASSQSGQFYEQYF. The CDR3 DNA sequence: TGCGCCAGCAGCCAGTCGGGACAGTTTTACGAGCAGTACTTC.

This chain connects TRBV5-1 to TRBJ2-5, with D perhaps TRBD1 (5 bases). The germline V and J ends were trimmed by 1 base and 5 bases, with 12 bases remaining between them. The CDR3 is 14 residues long. The germline CDR1 and CDR2 sequences are SGHRS and YFSETQ. The CDR3 bases are TGCGCCAGCAGCTTGTTCCAGGGTGTGGAGACCCAGTACTTC. It yields the protein CASSLFQGVETQYF.

The V call is TRBV3-1, the J call TRBJ2-1, with 13 bases lining up with TRBD2. The CDR3 extends over 19 amino acids. CDR1 LGHDT and CDR2 YNNKEL come from the germline V gene (reference sequence). The V gene end was trimmed by 3 bases and the J gene end by 6 bases; junction bases not matched to a gene: 14. CDR3 amino acids: CASSHPAVFGLAGANEQFF. CDR3 nucleotide sequence: TGTGCCAGCAGCCATCCCGCAGTTTTTGGACTAGCGGGAGCCAATGAGCAGTTCTTC.

This sequence joins TRBV24-1 and TRBJ2-3, with 10 bases matching TRBD1. Germline CDR1 KGHDR, CDR2 SFDVKD. CDR3 length: 16 amino acids. V was pared by 7 bases and J by 4 bases, with 10 bases of the junction left unmatched. CDR3 protein: CATSLLTGQGPDTQYF. The CDR3 nucleotides are TGTGCCACCAGCTTACTGACGGGACAGGGGCCAGATACGCAGTATTTT.

The chain uses TRBV14 and TRBJ2-7, with 11 positions matching TRBD1. Germline assignment: CDR1 SGHDN and CDR2 FVKESK. CDR3 length: 15 amino acids. J gave up 3 bases and V 4 bases, and 5 bases lay outside the gene matches. CDR3 coding DNA: TGTGCCAGCAGCCCCACCGGGACAGGGGGCTACGAGCAGTACTTC. The encoded protein is CASSPTGTGGYEQYF.

This clonotype showed up just a few times. The CDR3 DNA is TGTGCCAGCCGGACGGGAAACCCCTACAATGAGCAGTTCTTC. It encodes CASRTGNPYNEQFF. The chain couples TRBV7-9 to TRBJ2-1; D possibly corresponds to TRBD2 (5 bases). The CDR3 extends over 14 amino acids. V was trimmed by 8 bases and J by 2 bases, leaving 13 bases between them. Germline V lookup: CDR1 SEHNR, CDR2 FQNEAQ (reference sequence).

This clonotype was seen a handful of times. The chain joins TRBV10-3 to TRBJ2-7; TRBD2 agrees at 7 bases. The ends lost 0 bases at V and 2 bases at J; junction bases unmatched: 13. Germline loops: CDR1 ENHRY, CDR2 SYGVKD. This CDR3 comprises 18 residues. This CDR3 reads CAISESFSGLADAYEQYF. The CDR3 DNA sequence: TGTGCCATCAGTGAGTCATTTTCGGGTCTAGCGGACGCCTACGAGCAGTACTTC.

The rearrangement links TRBV19 to TRBJ1-5, with D possibly matching TRBD1 (5 bases). The V end lost 4 bases, the J end lost 4 bases, and 8 bases lay between the germline ends. Germline-derived CDR1 and CDR2 are LNHDA and SQIVND (reference sequence). The CDR3 is 13 residues long. The CDR3 sequence is CASSTRENQPQHF. CDR3 bases: TGTGCCAGTAGTACCAGGGAGAATCAGCCCCAGCATTTT.

As to this clonotype: A much bigger clone sits one base away, suggesting this may be a read error. This sequence joins TRBV7-4 and TRBJ1-2, with no clear D. The CDR3 extends over 13 amino acids. Germline CDR1 is SGHVT and CDR2 is SQSDAQ. The CDR3 DNA reads TGTGCCAGCAGTTCGAACAACGGGTATGGCTGCACCTTC. Translation: CASSSNNGYGCTF.

The chain uses TRBV9 and TRBJ2-1, with D hard to call. This CDR3 contains 16 residues. Trimming left V 4 bases short and J 6 bases short, with 20 bases between. Germline CDR1 reads SGDLS; CDR2 reads YYNGEE. The DNA for the CDR3 is TGTGCCAGCAGCCCCCTCGACACCTCTTACTTCAATGAGCAGTTCTTC. This translates into CASSPLDTSYFNEQFF. The full variable domain, completed using reference TRBV9 and TRBJ2-1, is DSGVTQTPKHLITATGQRVTLRCSPRSGDLSVYWYQQSLDQGLQFLIQYYNGEERAKGNILERFSAQQFPDLHSELNLSSLELGDSALYFCASSPLDTSYFNEQFFGPGTRLTVL.

This clonotype has a handful of counts. The chain's CDR3 is CAISESSSGGSKDTQYF. DNA for the CDR3: TGTGCCATCAGTGAGTCAAGTAGCGGGGGTTCGAAAGATACGCAGTATTTT. J is TRBJ2-3 and V is TRBV10-3, with TRBD2 identical over 9 bases. The germline CDR1 and CDR2 sequences are ENHRY and SYGVKD. J gave up 5 bases and V 0 bases, and 9 bases lay outside the gene matches. The CDR3 has 17 residues.

Notes on this clonotype: At one boundary the junction diverges from the germline segment, which might be a read error. The rearrangement joins TRBV10-1 to TRBJ2-5; TRBD2 agrees at 8 bases. The germline V gene encodes CDR1 WNHNN and CDR2 SYGVQD (reference sequence). The CDR3 has 16 amino acids. CDR3 region: CTSTERERGFQETQYF. For the CDR3, the DNA is TGCACCAGCACCGAGAGAGAGCGGGGGTTCCAAGAGACCCAGTACTTC.